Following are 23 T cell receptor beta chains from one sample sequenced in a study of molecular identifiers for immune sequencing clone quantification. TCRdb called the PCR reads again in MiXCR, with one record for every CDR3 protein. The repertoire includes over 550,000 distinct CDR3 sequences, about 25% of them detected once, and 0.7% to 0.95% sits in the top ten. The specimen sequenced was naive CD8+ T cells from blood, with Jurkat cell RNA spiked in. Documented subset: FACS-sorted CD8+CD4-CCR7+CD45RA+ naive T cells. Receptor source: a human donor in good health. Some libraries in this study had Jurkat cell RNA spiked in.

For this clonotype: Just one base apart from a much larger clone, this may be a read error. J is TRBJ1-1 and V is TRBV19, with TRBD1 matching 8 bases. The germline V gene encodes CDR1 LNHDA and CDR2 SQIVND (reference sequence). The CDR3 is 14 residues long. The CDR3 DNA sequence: TGTGCCAGTAGCAATCAGGGGGCGGTCACTGAAGCTTCCTTT. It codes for CASSNQGAVTEASF.

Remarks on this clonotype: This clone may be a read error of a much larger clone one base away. The CDR3: CASSHGTTEYLETQYF. CDR3 bases: TGTGCCAGCAGTCACGGGACTACCGAGTACCTAGAGACCCAGTACTTC. The V call is TRBV27, the J call TRBJ2-5; 7 bases map to TRBD2. The CDR3 length is 16 residues. The trim removed 5 bases at V and 4 bases at J, leaving 13 bases unmatched. Germline V lookup: CDR1 MNHEY, CDR2 SMNVEV (reference sequence).

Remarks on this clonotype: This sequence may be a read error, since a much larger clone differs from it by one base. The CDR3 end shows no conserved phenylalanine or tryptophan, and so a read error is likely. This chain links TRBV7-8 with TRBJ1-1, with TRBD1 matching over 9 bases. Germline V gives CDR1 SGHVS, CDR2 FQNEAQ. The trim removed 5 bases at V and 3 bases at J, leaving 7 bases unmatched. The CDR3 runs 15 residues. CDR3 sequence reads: CASSLQTGGYTEAFL. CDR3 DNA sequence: TGTGCCAGCAGCCTACAAACAGGGGGCTACACTGAAGCTTTCCTT.

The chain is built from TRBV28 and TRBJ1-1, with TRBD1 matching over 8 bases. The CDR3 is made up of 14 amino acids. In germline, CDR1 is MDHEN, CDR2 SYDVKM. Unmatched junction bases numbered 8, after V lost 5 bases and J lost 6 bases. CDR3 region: CASSETGEGAEAFF. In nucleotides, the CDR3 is TGTGCCAGCAGTGAGACAGGGGAGGGCGCTGAAGCTTTCTTT.

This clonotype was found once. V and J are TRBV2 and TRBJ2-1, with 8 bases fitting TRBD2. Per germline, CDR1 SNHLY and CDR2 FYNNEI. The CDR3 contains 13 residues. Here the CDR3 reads CAISSGWTNEQFF. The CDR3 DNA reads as TGTGCGATATCTAGCGGGTGGACGAATGAGCAGTTCTTC.

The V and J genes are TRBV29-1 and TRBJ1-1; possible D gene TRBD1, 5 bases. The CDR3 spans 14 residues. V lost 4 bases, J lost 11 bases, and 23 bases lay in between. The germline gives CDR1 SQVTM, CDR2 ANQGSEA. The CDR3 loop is CSVVGLPRPPAAFF. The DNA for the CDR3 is TGCAGCGTTGTGGGACTGCCCCGGCCCCCTGCCGCTTTCTTT.

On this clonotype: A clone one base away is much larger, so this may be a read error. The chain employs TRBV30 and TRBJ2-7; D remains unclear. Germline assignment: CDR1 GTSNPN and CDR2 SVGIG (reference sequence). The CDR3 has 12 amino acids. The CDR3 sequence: CTWSVSLGEQYF. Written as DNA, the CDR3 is TGTACCTGGAGTGTATCCCTGGGGGAGCAGTACTTC.

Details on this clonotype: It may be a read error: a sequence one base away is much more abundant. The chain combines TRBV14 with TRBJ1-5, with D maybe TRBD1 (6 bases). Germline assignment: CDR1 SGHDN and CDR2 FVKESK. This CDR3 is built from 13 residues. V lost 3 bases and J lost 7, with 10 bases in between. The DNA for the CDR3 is TGTGCCAGCAGCCATGGGGGGGCGCAGCCCCAGCATTTT. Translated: CASSHGGAQPQHF.

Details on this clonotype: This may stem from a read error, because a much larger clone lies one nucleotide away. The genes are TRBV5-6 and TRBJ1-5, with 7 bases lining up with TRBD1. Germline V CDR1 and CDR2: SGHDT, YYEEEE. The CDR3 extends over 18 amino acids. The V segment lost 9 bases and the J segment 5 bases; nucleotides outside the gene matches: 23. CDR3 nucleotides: TGTGCCAACAGACATCCCCACCCGGGACAGCGTCCTTATCAGCCCCAGCATTTT. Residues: CANRHPHPGQRPYQPQHF. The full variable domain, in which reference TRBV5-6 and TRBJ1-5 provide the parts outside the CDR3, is DAGVTQSPTHLIKTRGQQVTLRCSPKSGHDTVSWYQQALGQGPQFIFQYYEEEERQRGNFPDRFSGHQFPNYSSELNVNALLLGDSALYLCANRHPHPGQRPYQPQHFGDGTRLSIL.

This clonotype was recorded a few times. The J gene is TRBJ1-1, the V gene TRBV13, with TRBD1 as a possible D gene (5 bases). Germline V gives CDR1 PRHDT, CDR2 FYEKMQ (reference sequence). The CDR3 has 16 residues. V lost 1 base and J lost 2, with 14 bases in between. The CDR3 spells CASSLAATAGNTEAFF. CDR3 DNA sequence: TGTGCCAGCAGCTTAGCCGCGACAGCAGGCAACACTGAAGCTTTCTTT.

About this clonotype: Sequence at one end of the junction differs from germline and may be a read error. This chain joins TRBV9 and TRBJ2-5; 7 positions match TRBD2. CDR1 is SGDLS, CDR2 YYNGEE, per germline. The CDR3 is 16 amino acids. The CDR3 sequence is CASSVATSTSQETRYF. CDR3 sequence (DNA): TGTGCCAGCAGCGTAGCTACCTCGACTAGCCAAGAGACCCGGTACTTC.

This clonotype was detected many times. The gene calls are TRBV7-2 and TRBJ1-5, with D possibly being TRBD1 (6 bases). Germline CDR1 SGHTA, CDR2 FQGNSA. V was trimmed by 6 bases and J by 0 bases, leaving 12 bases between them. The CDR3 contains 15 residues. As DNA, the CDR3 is TGTGCCAGCAGTTCACAGGGTTATAGCAATCAGCCCCAGCATTTT. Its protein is CASSSQGYSNQPQHF.

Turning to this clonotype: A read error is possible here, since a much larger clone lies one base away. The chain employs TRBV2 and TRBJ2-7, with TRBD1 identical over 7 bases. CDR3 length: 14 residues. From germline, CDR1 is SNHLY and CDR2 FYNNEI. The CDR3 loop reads CACSTTGLAYEQYF. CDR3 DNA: TGTGCCTGCAGCACGACAGGGTTAGCCTACGAGCAGTACTTC.

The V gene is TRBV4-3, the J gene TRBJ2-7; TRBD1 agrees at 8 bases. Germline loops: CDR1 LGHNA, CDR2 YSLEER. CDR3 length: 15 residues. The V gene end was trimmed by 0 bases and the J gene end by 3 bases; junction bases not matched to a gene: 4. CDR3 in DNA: TGCGCCAGCAGCCAAGATTTCAGGGGGCTCTACGAGCAGTACTTC. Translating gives CASSQDFRGLYEQYF.

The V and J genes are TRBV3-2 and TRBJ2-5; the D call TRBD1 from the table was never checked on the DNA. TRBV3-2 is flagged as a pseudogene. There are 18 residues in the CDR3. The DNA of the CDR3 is TGTGCCAGCAGCCGAAGATGGTGGACAGGGGGTTGGCAGGAGACCCAGTACTTC. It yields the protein CASSRRWWTGGWQETQYF.

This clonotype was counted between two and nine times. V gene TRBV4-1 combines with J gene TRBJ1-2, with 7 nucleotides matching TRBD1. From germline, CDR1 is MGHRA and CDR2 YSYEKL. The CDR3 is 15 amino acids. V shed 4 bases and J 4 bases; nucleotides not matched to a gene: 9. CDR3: CASSPRDSQTYGYTF. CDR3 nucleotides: TGCGCCAGCAGCCCCAGGGACAGTCAAACCTATGGCTACACCTTC.

The CDR3 nucleotides read TGTGCCAGCAGTGAACTCCTCGACACTGAAGCTTTCTTT. It translates to CASSELLDTEAFF. The V and J genes are TRBV2 and TRBJ1-1; D call uncertain. The CDR3 extends over 13 amino acids. Trimming stripped 2 bases from V and 3 bases from J, with 7 bases between. From germline, CDR1 is SNHLY and CDR2 FYNNEI.

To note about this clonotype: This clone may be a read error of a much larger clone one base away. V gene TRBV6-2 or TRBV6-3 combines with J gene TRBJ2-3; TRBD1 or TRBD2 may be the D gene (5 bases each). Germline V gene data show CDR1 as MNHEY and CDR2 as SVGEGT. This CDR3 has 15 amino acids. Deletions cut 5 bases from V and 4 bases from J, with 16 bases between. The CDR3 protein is CASSQWGPSADTQYF. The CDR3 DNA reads TGTGCCAGCAGTCAATGGGGACCGAGCGCAGATACGCAGTATTTT.

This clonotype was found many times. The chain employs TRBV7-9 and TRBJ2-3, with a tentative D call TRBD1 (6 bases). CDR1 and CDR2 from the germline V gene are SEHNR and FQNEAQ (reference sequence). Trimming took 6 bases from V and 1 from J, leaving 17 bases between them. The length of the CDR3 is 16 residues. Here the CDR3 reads CASRRKAGAGTDTQYF. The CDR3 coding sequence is TGTGCCAGCAGGCGGAAGGCAGGGGCAGGCACAGATACGCAGTATTTT. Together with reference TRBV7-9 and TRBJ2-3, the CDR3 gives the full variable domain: DTGVSQNPRHKITKRGQNVTFRCDPISEHNRLYWYRQTLGQGPEFLTYFQNEAQLEKSRLLSDRFSAERPKGSFSTLEIQRTEQGDSAMYLCASRRKAGAGTDTQYFGPGTRLTVL.

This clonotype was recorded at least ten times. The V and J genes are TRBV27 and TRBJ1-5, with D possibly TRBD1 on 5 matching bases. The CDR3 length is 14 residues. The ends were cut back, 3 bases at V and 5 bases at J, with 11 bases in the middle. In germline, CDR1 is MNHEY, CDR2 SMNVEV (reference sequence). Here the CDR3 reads CASSFSQAYQPQHF. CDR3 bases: TGTGCCAGCAGTTTTTCACAGGCGTATCAGCCCCAGCATTTT.

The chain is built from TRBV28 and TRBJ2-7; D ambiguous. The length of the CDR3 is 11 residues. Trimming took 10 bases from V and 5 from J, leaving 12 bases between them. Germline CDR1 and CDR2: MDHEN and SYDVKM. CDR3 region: CATSTANEQYF. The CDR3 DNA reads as TGTGCCACTTCAACAGCGAACGAGCAGTACTTC.

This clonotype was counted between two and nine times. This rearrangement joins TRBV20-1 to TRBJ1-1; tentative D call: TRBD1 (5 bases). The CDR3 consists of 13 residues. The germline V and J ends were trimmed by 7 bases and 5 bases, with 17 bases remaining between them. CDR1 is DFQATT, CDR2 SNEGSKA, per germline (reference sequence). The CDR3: CSGRLRGETEAFF. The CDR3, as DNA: TGCAGTGGCCGCCTCCGGGGCGAGACTGAAGCTTTCTTT.

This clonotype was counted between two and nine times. CDR3 loop: CASTLGQGRSDTQYF. The CDR3 DNA reads TGCGCCAGCACCCTGGGGCAGGGAAGGTCGGATACGCAGTATTTT. The rearrangement joins TRBV10-2 to TRBJ2-3, with a tentative D call TRBD1 (5 bases). This CDR3 is built from 15 residues. Trimming cost V 7 bases and J 6 bases, with 20 bases left between them. CDR1 is WSHSY and CDR2 is SAAADI in the germline V gene.